Reported below is one T cell receptor (beta chain). Germline assignment: CDR1 LGHDT and CDR2 YNNKEL (reference sequence). The trim removed 1 base at V and 5 bases at J, leaving 4 bases unmatched. This CDR3 region has 14 residues. The data stem from a study of blood T cell repertoires in COVID-19. Study-wide background: Acute and convalescent COVID-19 specimens originated in the United States, Italy and Spain. T cells, B-cell-depleted T cells, or PBMCs supplied cDNA or gDNA.

In the original analysis: Amplified reference gene primers provided the basis for estimating nucleated cell counts. Sequencing was performed with immunoSEQ multiplex PCR; in TCRdb, only in-frame clones are kept and a portion is missing. V, J and clone size are those of that table, while D and trimming were read from the DNA. The sample comprises about 80,000 clones, around 82% of which are singletons, and around 33% rests with the top ten. Seattle patients were enrolled during active infection and followed longitudinally. The receptor's source is a man aged 55 to 69 with COVID-19, enrolled during active disease. Sequencing input: peripheral blood. The genes are TRBV3-1 (or the pseudogene TRBV3-2) and TRBJ2-7; 8 bases fit TRBD2. The CDR3 spells CASSQGTSNNEQYF. Here the CDR3 DNA reads TGTGCCAGCAGCCAAGGGACTAGCAACAACGAGCAGTACTTC.